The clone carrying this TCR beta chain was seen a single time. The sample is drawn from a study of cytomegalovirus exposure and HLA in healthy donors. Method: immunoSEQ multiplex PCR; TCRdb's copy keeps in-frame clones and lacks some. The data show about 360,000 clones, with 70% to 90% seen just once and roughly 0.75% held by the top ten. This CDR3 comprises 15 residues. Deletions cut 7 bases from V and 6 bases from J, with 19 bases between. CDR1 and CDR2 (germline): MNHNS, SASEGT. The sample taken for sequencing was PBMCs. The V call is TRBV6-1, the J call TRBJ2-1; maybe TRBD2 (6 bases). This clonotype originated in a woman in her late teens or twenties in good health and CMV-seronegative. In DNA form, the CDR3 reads TGTGCCAGCACTAGGGACTTCCTCATTGGCAATGAGCAGTTCTTC. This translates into CASTRDFLIGNEQFF.